This is a list of T cell receptor beta chains from one sample in a study of blood T cells in healthy people across ages. TCRdb re-called the 5' RACE reads through MiXCR, storing one row per CDR3 protein. Here the sample spans 800,000 or so distinct CDR3 sequences, approximately 25% being singletons. This sample was also put to use in a study of T cells of mothers and their children.

Source material: blood. The receptors originated from a boy aged 5 to 17 in good health. CDR3s include the opening cysteine and the closing phenylalanine or tryptophan. D genes are given only for firm matches. Clone size is stated in some rows and not others, as once, few, many or a class when expanded.

TRBJ2-4 | . | TRBV7-8 | few | TGTGCCAGCAGCTTAGCGGGACGGCTAGAAAACATTCAGTACTTC | CASSLAGRLENIQYF
TRBJ2-5 | TRBD2 | TRBV28 | few | TGTGCCAGCAGTTCCCCAGCGGGGGGCATCCAAGAGACCCAGTACTTC | CASSSPAGGIQETQYF
TRBJ2-7 | TRBD2 | TRBV20-1 | . | TGCAGTGCTAGTACCGGGACTAGCGGTTACGAGCAGTACTTC | CSASTGTSGYEQYF
TRBJ1-1 | . | TRBV11-2 | few | TGTGCCAGCAGCCCAACGGGATGGACAGAGGCCGCTTTCTTT | CASSPTGWTEAAFF
TRBJ2-5 | . | TRBV2 | . | TGTGCCAGCAGCGCAACCTCACAAGAGACCCAGTACTTC | CASSATSQETQYF
TRBJ1-2 | . | TRBV3-1 | few | TGTGCCAGCAGCCAAGATTGGGGATCAAACTATGGCTACACCTTC | CASSQDWGSNYGYTF
TRBJ1-5 | . | TRBV5-1 | many | TGCGCCAGCAGCTTGTTGAGCAATCAGCCCCAGCATTTT | CASSLLSNQPQHF
TRBJ1-1 | . | TRBV13 | . | TGTGCCAGCAGCTACAGGGTCCTCAACACTGAAGCTTTCTTT | CASSYRVLNTEAFF
TRBJ1-1 | . | TRBV30 | . | TGTGCCTGGAGAGGACAGCCGAACACTGAAGCTTTCTTT | CAWRGQPNTEAFF
TRBJ2-1 | TRBD2 | TRBV11-3 | . | TGTGCCAGCAGCCTCGCAGCGGGGGGGCACGTCGAGCAGTTCTTC | CASSLAAGGHVEQFF
TRBJ2-5 | TRBD2 | TRBV5-1 | . | TGCGCCAGCACACCTAGCGGGAGGGCCGGGGAGCAGTACTTC | CASTPSGRAGEQYF
TRBJ2-7 | . | TRBV7-2 | few | TGTGCCAGCAGCTCCGGGGTGGGTTACTACGAGCAGTACTTC | CASSSGVGYYEQYF
TRBJ2-7 | . | TRBV11-2 | . | TGTGCCAGCAGCTCACTCCGGGGTAGCTCCTACGAGCAGTACTTC | CASSSLRGSSYEQYF
TRBJ2-5 | TRBD2 | TRBV3-1 | . | TGTGCCAGCAGCCAATATTCGACTAGCGGGAGGCAAGAGACCCAGTACTTC | CASSQYSTSGRQETQYF
TRBJ2-7 | . | TRBV15 | . | TGTGCCACCAGCCCCGGGGGCAGCTCCTACGAGCAGTACTTC | CATSPGGSSYEQYF
TRBJ2-5 | . | TRBV5-1 | . | TGCGCCAGCAGCTTGGGGAGTAAAAACCGCGGTTTGGACCAGTACTTC | CASSLGSKNRGLDQYF
TRBJ1-1 | TRBD1 | TRBV12-3/TRBV12-4 | few | TGTGCCAGCACTTGGGACAGTATGAACACTGAAGCTTTCTTT | CASTWDSMNTEAFF
TRBJ2-5 | . | TRBV29-1 | few | TGCAGCGGGAGCAGGGACTCGGGCGAGACCCAGTACTTC | CSGSRDSGETQYF
TRBJ2-7 | TRBD2 | TRBV28 | few | TGTGCCAGCAGTACACTAGCGGGGGTTTACGAGCAGTACTTC | CASSTLAGVYEQYF
TRBJ2-1 | TRBD2 | TRBV7-2 | . | TGTGCCAGCAGCCCGAACACCCTAGCGGGAGGTAACAATGAGCAGTTCTTC | CASSPNTLAGGNNEQFF
TRBJ1-2 | . | TRBV29-1 | . | TGCAGCGTTGAAGTACCTGACTCGCCCGGCTACACCTTC | CSVEVPDSPGYTF
TRBJ1-2 | . | TRBV10-3 | few | TGTGCCATCAGTGATACAACCGCTAGCTATGGCTGCACCTTC | CAISDTTASYGCTF
TRBJ1-3 | TRBD1 | TRBV18 | few | TGTGCCAGCTCACCCTTGACAGGGGAAGCGAACACCATATATTTT | CASSPLTGEANTIYF
TRBJ2-1 | . | TRBV7-2 | few | TGTGCCAGCAGCTTGGGGATGGCTAGCAATGAGCAGTTCTTC | CASSLGMASNEQFF
TRBJ2-5 | . | TRBV21-1 | many | TGTGCCAGCAGCAAGGGACACCAAGAGACCCAGTACTTC | CASSKGHQETQYF
TRBJ2-2 | TRBD1 | TRBV11-2 | . | TGTGCCAGCAGCTTAAACCAGGGGGCGGGCACCGGGGAGCTGTTTTTT | CASSLNQGAGTGELFF
TRBJ1-2 | TRBD1 | TRBV7-2 | . | TGTGCCAGCAGAGGGACAGGGGCCACCGTCTATGGCTACACCTTC | CASRGTGATVYGYTF
TRBJ2-7 | TRBD1 | TRBV6-2/TRBV6-3 | few | TGTGCAGTCGGACAGGGGACCTACGAGCAGTACTTC | CAVGQGTYEQYF
TRBJ1-1 | . | TRBV6-6 | . | TGTGCCAGCAGTCAACTCGACAGGAACACTGAAGCTTTCTTT | CASSQLDRNTEAFF
TRBJ2-3 | . | TRBV29-1 | few | TGCAGCGTATCTAGCGTGTTAACAGATACGCAGTATTTT | CSVSSVLTDTQYF
TRBJ2-1 | . | TRBV28 | few | TGTGCCAGCAGTTTTGAGCAAGGCTATGAGCAGTTCTTC | CASSFEQGYEQFF
TRBJ1-1 | . | TRBV12-3/TRBV12-4 | few | TGTGCCAGCAGCATTGCCTATTCCGGGGACACTGAAGCTTTCTTT | CASSIAYSGDTEAFF
TRBJ1-5 | . | TRBV27 | few | TGTGCCAGCAGTCCGCTCGGGTTTCAACGCGGTAATCAGCCCCAGCATTTT | CASSPLGFQRGNQPQHF
TRBJ1-1 | . | TRBV10-3 | . | TGTGCCATCAGGGAGATGGGAACTGAAGCTTTCTTT | CAIREMGTEAFF
TRBJ2-3 | TRBD2 | TRBV5-1 | few | TGCGCCAGCAGCCTGTCCCCTAGCGGGGGGGCCTTGTCAGCAGATACGCAGTATTTT | CASSLSPSGGALSADTQYF
TRBJ2-1 | TRBD1 | TRBV2 | . | TGTGCCAGCACTAGGGACAGCTTATACAATGAGCAGTTCTTC | CASTRDSLYNEQFF